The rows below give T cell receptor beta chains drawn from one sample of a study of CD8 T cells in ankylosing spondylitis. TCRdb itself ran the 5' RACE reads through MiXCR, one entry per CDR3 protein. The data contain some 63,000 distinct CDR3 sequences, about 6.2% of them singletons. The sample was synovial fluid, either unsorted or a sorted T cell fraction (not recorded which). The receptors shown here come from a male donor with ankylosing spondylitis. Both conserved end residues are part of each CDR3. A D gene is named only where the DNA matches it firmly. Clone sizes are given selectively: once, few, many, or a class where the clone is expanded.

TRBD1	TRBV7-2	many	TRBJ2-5	TGTGCCAGCAGCTCCTTGGGGACAGGGGAAGAGACCCAGTACTTC	CASSSLGTGEETQYF
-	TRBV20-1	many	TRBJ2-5	TGCAGTGCTCTCCACCAAGAGACCCAGTACTTC	CSALHQETQYF
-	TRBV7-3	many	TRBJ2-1	TGTGCCAGCAGCTTAACCCCAGAATCCAATGAGCAGTTCTTC	CASSLTPESNEQFF
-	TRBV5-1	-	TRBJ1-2	TGCGCCAGCAGCTTAGACCGGGATACTAACTATGGCTACACCTTC	CASSLDRDTNYGYTF
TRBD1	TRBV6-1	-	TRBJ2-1	TGTGCCACGCAACTACAGGGGCCTATGAATGAGCAGTTCTTC	CATQLQGPMNEQFF
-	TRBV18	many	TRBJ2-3	TGTGCCAGCTCACCACGCGCAGATACGCAGTATTTT	CASSPRADTQYF
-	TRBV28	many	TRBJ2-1	TGTGCCAGCAGTTTATTTCAACAGTTTCCCTACAATGAGCAGTTCTTC	CASSLFQQFPYNEQFF
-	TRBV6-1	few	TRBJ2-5	TGTGCCAGCACCCTGGGGGGCGCTTTGGAGACCCAGTACTTC	CASTLGGALETQYF
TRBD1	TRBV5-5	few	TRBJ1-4	TGTGCCAGCAGAGAACCGGACAGGACTAATGAAAAACTGTTTTTT	CASREPDRTNEKLFF
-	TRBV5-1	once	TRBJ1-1	TGCGCCGGCAGCTTGGGGGGCTCACTCATGAACACTGAAGCTTTCTTT	CAGSLGGSLMNTEAFF
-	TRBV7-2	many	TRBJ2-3	TGTGCCAGCAGCTTAAGCTCTGGGGGTTCAGATACGCAGTATTTT	CASSLSSGGSDTQYF
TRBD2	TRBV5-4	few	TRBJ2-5	TGTGCCAGCAGCTTGGCCCGAGGGCGGGAGACTGAGACCCAGTACTTC	CASSLARGRETETQYF
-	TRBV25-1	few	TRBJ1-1	TGTGCCAGCAGTGCGACGACCCTGGGGGACACTGAAGCTTTCTTT	CASSATTLGDTEAFF
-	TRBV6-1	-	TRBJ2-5	TGTGCCAGCAGGCCGGACTCCATGAGAGAGACCCAGTACTTC	CASRPDSMRETQYF
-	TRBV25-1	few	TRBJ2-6	TGTGCCAGCAGTGACCGGGACAACTCTGGGGCCAACGTCCTGACTTTC	CASSDRDNSGANVLTF
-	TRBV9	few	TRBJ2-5	TGTGCCAGCAGCGTATACGGGGCCGAGACCCAGTACTTC	CASSVYGAETQYF
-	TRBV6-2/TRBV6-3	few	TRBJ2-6	TGTGCCAGCAGTTACTCGTTAGGGACTGGGGCCAACGTCCTGACTTTC	CASSYSLGTGANVLTF
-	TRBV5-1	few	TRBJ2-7	TGCGCCAGCAGCCTACCGGGACGGAGATCCTACGAGCAGTACTTC	CASSLPGRRSYEQYF
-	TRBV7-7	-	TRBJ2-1	TGTGCCAGCAGCCCACTAGTTGGGCGGAGTGGTGAGCAGTTCTTC	CASSPLVGRSGEQFF
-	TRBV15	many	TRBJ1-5	TGTGCCACCAGCAGAGAACCTCGCAATCAGCCCCAGCATTTT	CATSREPRNQPQHF
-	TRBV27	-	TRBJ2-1	TGTGCCAGCAGTTTGCGCAGGCCGAGCTCCTACAATGAGCAGTTCTTC	CASSLRRPSSYNEQFF
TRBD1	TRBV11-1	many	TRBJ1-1	TGTGCCAGCAGCCTAACGGGACAGATCAACACTGAAGCTTTCTTT	CASSLTGQINTEAFF
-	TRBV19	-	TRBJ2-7	TGTGCCAGTACGTCCGGGCAGGGGATCTACGAGCAGTACTTC	CASTSGQGIYEQYF
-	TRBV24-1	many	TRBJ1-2	TGTGCCACCAGTGATAGCAGGGGCTTGGCTGGCTACACCTTC	CATSDSRGLAGYTF
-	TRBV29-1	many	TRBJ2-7	TGCAGCGTTGAGAGACAAGGGGTCAACGAGCAGTACTTC	CSVERQGVNEQYF
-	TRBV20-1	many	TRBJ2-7	TGCAGTGCGCCTCGGGACTCTACCTACGAGCAGTACTTC	CSAPRDSTYEQYF
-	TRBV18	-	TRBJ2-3	TGTGCCAGCTCACCCCAGCCCGCAGATACGCAGTATTTT	CASSPQPADTQYF
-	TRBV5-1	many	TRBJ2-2	TGCGCCAGCAGCTTGATAGGGGCTCGGTCCGGGGAGCTGTTTTTT	CASSLIGARSGELFF
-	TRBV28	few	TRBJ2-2	TGTGCCAGCACCGGTGGGTACACCGGGGAGCTGTTTTTT	CASTGGYTGELFF
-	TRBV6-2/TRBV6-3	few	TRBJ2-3	TGTGCCAGCAGTTACTCTCTAGCGAGAATGAGAGATACGCAGTATTTT	CASSYSLARMRDTQYF
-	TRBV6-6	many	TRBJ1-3	TGTGCCAGCAGTTACGGCTCTGGAAACACCATATATTTT	CASSYGSGNTIYF
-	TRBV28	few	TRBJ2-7	TGTGCCATCCGACCAGGGACTGAGGGATACGAGCAGTACTTC	CAIRPGTEGYEQYF
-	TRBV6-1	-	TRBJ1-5	TGTGCCAGCAGTGTTGTACAGTATAGCAATCAGCCCCAGCATTTT	CASSVVQYSNQPQHF
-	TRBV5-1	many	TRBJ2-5	TGCGCCAGCAGCTTGTCATCGGAGACCCAGTACTTC	CASSLSSETQYF
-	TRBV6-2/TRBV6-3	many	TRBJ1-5	TGTGCCAGCAGTTACTCGAAAGGGGAACCTAATCAGCCCCAGCATTTT	CASSYSKGEPNQPQHF
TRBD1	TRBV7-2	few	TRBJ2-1	TGTGCCAGCAGGCGGACAGGGGGTAGTTACAATGAGCAGTTCTTC	CASRRTGGSYNEQFF
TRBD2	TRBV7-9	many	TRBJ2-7	TGTGCCAGCAGCGGGGCGCTAGCGGGATGGGGCGAGCAGTACTTC	CASSGALAGWGEQYF
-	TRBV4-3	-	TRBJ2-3	TGCGCCAGCAGCCAGGACGGCACAGATACGCAGTATTTT	CASSQDGTDTQYF
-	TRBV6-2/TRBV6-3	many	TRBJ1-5	TGTGCCAGCGGGGGGCAGTCACCCTATCAGCCCCAGCATTTT	CASGGQSPYQPQHF
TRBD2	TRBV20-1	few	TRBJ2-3	TGCAGTGCTATTAGCGGGAACGCAGATACGCAGTATTTT	CSAISGNADTQYF
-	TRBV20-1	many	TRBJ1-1	TGCAGTGCTAGGTTCAACACTGAAGCTTTCTTT	CSARFNTEAFF
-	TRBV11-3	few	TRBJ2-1	TGTGCCAGCGCTCTACTAGCATCATACAATGAGCAGTTCTTC	CASALLASYNEQFF
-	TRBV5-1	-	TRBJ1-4	TGCGCCAGCAGCCCGGGGTATGAAAAACTGTTTTTT	CASSPGYEKLFF
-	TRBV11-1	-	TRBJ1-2	TGTGCCAGCAGCTTCCTGAAGGGTAAAGGGAACTATGGCTACACCTTC	CASSFLKGKGNYGYTF
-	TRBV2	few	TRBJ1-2	TGTGCCAGCAGTGTTGTTGAACAGGGCCATACCGGCTACACCTTC	CASSVVEQGHTGYTF
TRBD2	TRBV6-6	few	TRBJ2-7	TGTGCCAGCAGTTACGAGCGGGACTACGAGCAGTACTTC	CASSYERDYEQYF
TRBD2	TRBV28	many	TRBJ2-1	TGTGCCAGCACCCAGACTAGCGGGAGGGCCAATGAGCAGTTCTTC	CASTQTSGRANEQFF
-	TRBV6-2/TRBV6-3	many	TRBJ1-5	TGTGCCAGCAGCCGACAACGGGGGACGGTATTTCAGCCCCAGCATTTT	CASSRQRGTVFQPQHF
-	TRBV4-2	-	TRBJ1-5	TGTGCCAGCAGCCAAGAGCTAGGTAACGGTCAGCCCCAGCATTTT	CASSQELGNGQPQHF
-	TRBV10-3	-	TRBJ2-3	TGTGCCATCAGTGAAAGTAGCGTCGACACAGATACGCAGTATTTT	CAISESSVDTDTQYF
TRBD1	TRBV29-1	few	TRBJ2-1	TGCAGCGCTCGGGCAGGGGGCCTCTACAATGAGCAGTTCTTC	CSARAGGLYNEQFF
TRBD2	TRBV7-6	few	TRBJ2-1	TGTGCCAGCAGCCCGGGGGGGTGGGCGAGCTCCTACAATGAGCAGTTCTTC	CASSPGGWASSYNEQFF